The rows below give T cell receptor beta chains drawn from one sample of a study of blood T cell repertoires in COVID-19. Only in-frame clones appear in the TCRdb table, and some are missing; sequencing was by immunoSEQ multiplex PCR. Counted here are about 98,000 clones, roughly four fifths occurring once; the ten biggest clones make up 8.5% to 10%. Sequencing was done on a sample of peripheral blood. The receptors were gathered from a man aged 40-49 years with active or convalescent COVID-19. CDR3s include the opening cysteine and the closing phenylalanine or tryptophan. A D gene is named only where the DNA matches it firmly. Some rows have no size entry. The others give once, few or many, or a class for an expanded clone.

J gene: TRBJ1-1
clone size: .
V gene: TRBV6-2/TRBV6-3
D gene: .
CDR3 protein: CASSWGLKNTEAFF
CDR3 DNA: TGTGCCAGCAGCTGGGGCCTCAAGAACACTGAAGCTTTCTTT

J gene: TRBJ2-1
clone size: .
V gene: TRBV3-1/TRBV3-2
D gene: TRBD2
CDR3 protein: CASSQFSGTRMDEQFF
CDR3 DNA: TGTGCCAGCAGCCAGTTCTCCGGGACTAGGATGGATGAGCAGTTCTTC

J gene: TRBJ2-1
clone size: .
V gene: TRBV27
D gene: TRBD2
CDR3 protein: CASRDGLAGEQFF
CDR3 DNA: TGTGCCAGCAGGGATGGACTAGCTGGTGAGCAGTTCTTC

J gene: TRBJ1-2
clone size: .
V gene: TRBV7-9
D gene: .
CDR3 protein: CASSLQEGYTF
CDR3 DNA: TGTGCCAGCAGCTTACAGGAAGGCTACACCTTC

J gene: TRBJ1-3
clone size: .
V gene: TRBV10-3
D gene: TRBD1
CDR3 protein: CAARQGLETGNTIYF
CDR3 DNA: TGTGCCGCACGACAGGGGCTCGAAACTGGAAACACCATATATTTT

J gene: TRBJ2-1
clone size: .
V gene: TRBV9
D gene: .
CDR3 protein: CASSVEAAAPYNEQFF
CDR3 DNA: TGTGCCAGCAGCGTAGAGGCGGCCGCCCCCTACAATGAGCAGTTCTTC

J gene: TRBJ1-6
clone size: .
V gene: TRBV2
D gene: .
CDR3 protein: CASSVTGSDSPLHF
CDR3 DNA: TGTGCCAGCAGTGTAACCGGGTCTGATTCACCCCTCCACTTT

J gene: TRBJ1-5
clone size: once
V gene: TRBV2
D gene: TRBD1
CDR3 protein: CASRGQVQPQHF
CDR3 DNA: TGTGCCAGCCGGGGACAGGTGCAGCCCCAGCATTTT

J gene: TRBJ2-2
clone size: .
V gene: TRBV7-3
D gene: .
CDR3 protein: CASSQNRWGANTGELFF
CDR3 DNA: TGTGCCAGCAGCCAAAACCGGTGGGGGGCGAACACCGGGGAGCTGTTTTTT

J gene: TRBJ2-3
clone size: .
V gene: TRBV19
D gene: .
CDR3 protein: CASSPSRDTQYF
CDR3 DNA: TGTGCCAGTAGTCCTAGTAGAGATACGCAGTATTTT

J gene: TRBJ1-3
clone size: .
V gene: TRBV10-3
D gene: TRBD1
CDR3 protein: CAIGGQGDTIYF
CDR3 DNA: TGTGCCATCGGGGGACAGGGTGACACCATATATTTT

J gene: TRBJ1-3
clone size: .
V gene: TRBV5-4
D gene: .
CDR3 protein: CASSLGGLGNTIYF
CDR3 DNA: TGTGCCAGCAGCTTGGGGGGACTTGGAAACACCATATATTTT

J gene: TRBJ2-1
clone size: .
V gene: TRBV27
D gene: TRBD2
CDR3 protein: CASTGWTSGDEQFF
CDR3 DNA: TGTGCCAGCACGGGATGGACTAGCGGGGATGAGCAGTTCTTC

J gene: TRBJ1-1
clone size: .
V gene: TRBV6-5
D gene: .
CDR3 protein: CASIRSGATEAFF
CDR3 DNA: TGTGCCAGCATCCGTAGCGGGGCCACTGAAGCTTTCTTT

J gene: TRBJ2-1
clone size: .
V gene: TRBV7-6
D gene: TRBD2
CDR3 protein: CASSYSGKRGGHEQFF
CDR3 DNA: TGTGCCAGCAGCTATTCGGGAAAGCGGGGGGGCCATGAGCAGTTCTTC

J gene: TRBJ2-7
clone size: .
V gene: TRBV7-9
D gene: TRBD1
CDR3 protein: CASSTGTGGWEQYF
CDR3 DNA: TGTGCCAGCAGCACGGGGACAGGGGGTTGGGAGCAGTACTTC

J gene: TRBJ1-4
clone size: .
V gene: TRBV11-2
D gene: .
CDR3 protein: CASSLQGPVATNEKLFF
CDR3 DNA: TGTGCCAGCAGCTTACAGGGGCCAGTTGCAACTAATGAAAAACTGTTTTTT

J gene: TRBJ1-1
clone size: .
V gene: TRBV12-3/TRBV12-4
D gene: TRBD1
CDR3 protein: CASSRTGGTEAFF
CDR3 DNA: TGTGCCAGCAGTCGAACAGGGGGCACTGAAGCTTTCTTT

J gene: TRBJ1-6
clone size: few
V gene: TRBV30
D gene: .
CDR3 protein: CATTGTRNSPLHF
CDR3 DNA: TGTGCCACTACAGGGACAAGGAATTCACCCCTCCACTTT

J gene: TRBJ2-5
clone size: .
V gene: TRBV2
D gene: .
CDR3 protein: CASKGLEASETQYF
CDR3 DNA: TGTGCCAGCAAAGGCCTTGAGGCGTCAGAGACCCAGTACTTC

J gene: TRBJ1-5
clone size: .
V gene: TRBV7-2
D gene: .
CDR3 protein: CASSSGTHQPQHF
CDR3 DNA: TGTGCCAGCAGCTCAGGAACCCATCAGCCCCAGCATTTT

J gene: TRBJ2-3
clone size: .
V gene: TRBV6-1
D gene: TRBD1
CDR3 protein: CASSEYGTALGDTQYF
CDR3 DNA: TGTGCCAGCAGTGAATACGGGACAGCCCTGGGGGATACGCAGTATTTT

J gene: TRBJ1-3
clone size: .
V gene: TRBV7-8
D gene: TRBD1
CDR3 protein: CASTKWPPGQARGTIYF
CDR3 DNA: TGTGCCAGCACCAAGTGGCCTCCGGGACAGGCTCGTGGCACCATATATTTT

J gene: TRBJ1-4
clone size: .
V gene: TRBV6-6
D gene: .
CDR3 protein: CASRSAGIQNNEKLFF
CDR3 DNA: TGTGCCAGCAGATCAGCAGGGATTCAGAATAATGAAAAACTGTTTTTT

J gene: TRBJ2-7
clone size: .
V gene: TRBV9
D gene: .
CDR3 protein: CASSVVDTMSEQYF
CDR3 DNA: TGTGCCAGCAGCGTAGTAGACACCATGTCGGAGCAGTACTTC

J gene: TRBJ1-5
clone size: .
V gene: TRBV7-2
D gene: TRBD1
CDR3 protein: CASRPGTGDYQPQHF
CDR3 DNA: TGTGCCAGCAGACCCGGGACAGGGGATTATCAGCCCCAGCATTTT

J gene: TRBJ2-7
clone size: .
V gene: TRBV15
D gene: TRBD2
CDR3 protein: CATSRGVKERGGYEQYF
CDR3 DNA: TGTGCCACCAGCAGAGGGGTTAAAGAGCGGGGGGGCTACGAGCAGTACTTC

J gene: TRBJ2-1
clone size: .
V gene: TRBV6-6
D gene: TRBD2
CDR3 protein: CASSDRAGILDEQFF
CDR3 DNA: TGTGCCAGCAGCGACAGAGCGGGGATTTTGGATGAGCAGTTCTTC

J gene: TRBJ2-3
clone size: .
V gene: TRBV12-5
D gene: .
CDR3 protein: CASAFVGAPDTQYF
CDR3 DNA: TGTGCTAGTGCCTTCGTAGGAGCCCCAGATACGCAGTATTTT

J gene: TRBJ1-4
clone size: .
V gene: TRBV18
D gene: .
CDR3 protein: CASSPTQNRDEKLFF
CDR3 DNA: TGTGCCAGCTCACCTACTCAAAACAGGGATGAAAAACTGTTTTTT

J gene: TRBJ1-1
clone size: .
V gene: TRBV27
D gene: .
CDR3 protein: CASSWGGRSTEAFF
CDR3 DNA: TGTGCCAGCAGTTGGGGGGGGCGAAGCACTGAAGCTTTCTTT

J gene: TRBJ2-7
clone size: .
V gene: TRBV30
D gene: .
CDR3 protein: CAWRRWGGPGEQYF
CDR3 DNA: TGTGCCTGGAGGAGGTGGGGGGGGCCTGGCGAGCAGTACTTC

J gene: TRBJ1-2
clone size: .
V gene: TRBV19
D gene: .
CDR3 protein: CASSIERWSYGYTF
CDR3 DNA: TGTGCCAGTAGTATAGAAAGGTGGAGCTATGGCTACACCTTC

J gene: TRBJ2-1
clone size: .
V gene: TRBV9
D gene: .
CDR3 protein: CASSPPLLGNEQFF
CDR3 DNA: TGTGCCAGCAGCCCCCCCCTACTCGGCAATGAGCAGTTCTTC

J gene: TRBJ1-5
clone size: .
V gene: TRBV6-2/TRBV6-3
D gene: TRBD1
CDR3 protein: CASSYSKTGHQPQHF
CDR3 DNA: TGTGCCAGCAGTTACTCGAAGACAGGGCATCAGCCCCAGCATTTT